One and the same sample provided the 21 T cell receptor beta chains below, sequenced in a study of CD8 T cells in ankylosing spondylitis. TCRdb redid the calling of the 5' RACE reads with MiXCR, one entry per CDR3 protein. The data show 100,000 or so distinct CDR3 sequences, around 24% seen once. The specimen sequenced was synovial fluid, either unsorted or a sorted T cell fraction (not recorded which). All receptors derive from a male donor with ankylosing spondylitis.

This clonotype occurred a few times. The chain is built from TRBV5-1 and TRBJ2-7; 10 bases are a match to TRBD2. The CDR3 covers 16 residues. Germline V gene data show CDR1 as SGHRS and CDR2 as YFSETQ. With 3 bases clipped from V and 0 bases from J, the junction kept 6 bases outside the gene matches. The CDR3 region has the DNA TGCGCCAGCAGCTCTCTAGCGGGGGCCTCCTCCTACGAGCAGTACTTC. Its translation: CASSSLAGASSYEQYF.

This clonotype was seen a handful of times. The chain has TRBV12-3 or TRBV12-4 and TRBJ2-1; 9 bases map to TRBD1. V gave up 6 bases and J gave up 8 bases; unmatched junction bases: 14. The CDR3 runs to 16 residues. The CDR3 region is CASSWITGGAKDEQFF. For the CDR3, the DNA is TGTGCCAGCAGCTGGATTACAGGGGGCGCCAAGGATGAGCAGTTCTTC.

CDR3 nucleotide sequence: TGTGCCAGCAGCACCGATATCGTCCACAATGAGCAGTTCTTC. Translation: CASSTDIVHNEQFF. This sequence joins TRBV11-2 and TRBJ2-1; the D is unclear. Trimming cost V 5 bases and J 5 bases, with 13 bases left between them. Germline V gives CDR1 SGHAT, CDR2 FQNNGV. The CDR3 extends over 14 amino acids.

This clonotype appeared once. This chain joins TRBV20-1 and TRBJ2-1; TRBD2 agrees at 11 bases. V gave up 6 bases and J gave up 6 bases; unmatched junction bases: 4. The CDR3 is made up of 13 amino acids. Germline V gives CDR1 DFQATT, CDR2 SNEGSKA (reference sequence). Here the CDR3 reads CSARTSGSNEQFF. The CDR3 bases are TGCAGTGCCCGTACTAGCGGGAGCAATGAGCAGTTCTTC.

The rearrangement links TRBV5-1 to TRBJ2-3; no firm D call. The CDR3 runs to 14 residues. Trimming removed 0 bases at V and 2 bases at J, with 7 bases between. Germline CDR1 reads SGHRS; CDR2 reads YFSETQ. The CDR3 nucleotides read TGCGCCAGCAGCTTGGGGGGAAACACAGATACGCAGTATTTT. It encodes CASSLGGNTDTQYF. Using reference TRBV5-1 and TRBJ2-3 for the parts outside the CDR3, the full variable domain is KAGVTQTPRYLIKTRGQQVTLSCSPISGHRSVSWYQQTPGQGLQFLFEYFSETQRNKGNFPGRFSGRQFSNSRSEMNVSTLELGDSALYLCASSLGGNTDTQYFGPGTRLTVL.

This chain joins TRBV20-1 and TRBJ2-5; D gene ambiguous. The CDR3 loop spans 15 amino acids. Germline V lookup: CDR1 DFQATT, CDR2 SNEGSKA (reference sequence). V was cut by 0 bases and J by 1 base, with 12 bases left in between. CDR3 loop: CSARDQQAAQETQYF. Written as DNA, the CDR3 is TGCAGTGCTAGAGATCAGCAGGCAGCCCAAGAGACCCAGTACTTC.

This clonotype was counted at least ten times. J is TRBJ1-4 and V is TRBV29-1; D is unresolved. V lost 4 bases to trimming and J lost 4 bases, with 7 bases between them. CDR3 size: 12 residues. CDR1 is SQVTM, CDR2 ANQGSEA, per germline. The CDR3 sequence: CSVGSGNEKLFF. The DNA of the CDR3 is TGCAGCGTTGGCTCGGGTAATGAAAAACTGTTTTTT.

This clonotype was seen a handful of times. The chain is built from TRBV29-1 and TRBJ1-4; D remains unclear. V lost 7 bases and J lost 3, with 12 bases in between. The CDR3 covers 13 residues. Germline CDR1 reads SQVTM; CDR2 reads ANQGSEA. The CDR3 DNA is TGCAGCGCCCGGTCAGGATCTAATGAAAAACTGTTTTTT. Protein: CSARSGSNEKLFF.

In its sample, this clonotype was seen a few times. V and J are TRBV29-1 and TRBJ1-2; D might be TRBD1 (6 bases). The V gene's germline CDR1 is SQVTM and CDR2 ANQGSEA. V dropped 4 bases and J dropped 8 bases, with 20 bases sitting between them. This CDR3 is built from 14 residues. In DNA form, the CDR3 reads TGCAGCGTTGCCGGGCGAGGGGGACGGTGGGGCTACACCTTC. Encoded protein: CSVAGRGGRWGYTF.

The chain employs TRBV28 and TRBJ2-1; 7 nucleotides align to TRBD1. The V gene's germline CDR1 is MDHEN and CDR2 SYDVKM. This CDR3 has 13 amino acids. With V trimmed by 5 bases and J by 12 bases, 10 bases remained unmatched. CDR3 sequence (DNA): TGTGCCAGCAGTACCAGGGAAAGGACAGGGCAGTTCTTC. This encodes CASSTRERTGQFF.

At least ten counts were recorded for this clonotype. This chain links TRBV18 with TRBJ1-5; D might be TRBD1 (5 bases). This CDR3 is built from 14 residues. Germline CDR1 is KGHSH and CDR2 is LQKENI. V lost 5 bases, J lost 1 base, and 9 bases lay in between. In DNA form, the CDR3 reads TGTGCCAGCTCATTATCAGGGAGCAATCAGCCCCAGCATTTT. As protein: CASSLSGSNQPQHF.

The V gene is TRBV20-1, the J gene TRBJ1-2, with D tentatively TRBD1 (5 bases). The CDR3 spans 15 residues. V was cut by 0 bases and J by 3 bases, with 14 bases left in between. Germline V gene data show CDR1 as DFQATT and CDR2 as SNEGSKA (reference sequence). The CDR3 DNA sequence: TGCAGTGCTAGAGATCGACACCGAGGGGACTATGGCTACACCTTC. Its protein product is CSARDRHRGDYGYTF.

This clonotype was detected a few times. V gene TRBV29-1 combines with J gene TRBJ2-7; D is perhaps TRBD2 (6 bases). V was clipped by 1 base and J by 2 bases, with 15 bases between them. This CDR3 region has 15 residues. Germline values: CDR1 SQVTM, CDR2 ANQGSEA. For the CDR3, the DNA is TGCAGCGTTGAAGGGGACGGCGGGGTAGCCTACGAGCAGTACTTC. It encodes CSVEGDGGVAYEQYF.

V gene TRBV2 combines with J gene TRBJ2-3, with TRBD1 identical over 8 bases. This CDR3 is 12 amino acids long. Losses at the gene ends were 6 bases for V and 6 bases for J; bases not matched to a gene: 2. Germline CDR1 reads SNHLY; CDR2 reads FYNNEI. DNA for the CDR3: TGTGCCAGCAGCACAGGGGGGGATACGCAGTATTTT. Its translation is CASSTGGDTQYF.

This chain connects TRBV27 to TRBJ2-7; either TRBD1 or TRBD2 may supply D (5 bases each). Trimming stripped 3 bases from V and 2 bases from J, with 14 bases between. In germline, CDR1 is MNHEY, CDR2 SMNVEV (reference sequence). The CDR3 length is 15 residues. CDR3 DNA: TGTGCCAGCAGTTTGGGAAATGGGGGAACCTACGAGCAGTACTTC. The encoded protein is CASSLGNGGTYEQYF.

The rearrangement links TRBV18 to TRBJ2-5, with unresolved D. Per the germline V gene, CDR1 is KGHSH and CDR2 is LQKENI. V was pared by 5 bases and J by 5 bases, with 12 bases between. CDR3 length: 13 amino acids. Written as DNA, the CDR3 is TGTGCCAGCTCAAACAGTCCTGGGGAGACCCAGTACTTC. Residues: CASSNSPGETQYF.

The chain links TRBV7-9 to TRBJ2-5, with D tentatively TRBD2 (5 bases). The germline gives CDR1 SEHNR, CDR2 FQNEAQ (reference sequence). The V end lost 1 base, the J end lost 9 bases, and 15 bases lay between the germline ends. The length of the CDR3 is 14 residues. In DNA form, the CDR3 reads TGTGCCAGCAGCTTAGTTTCAGCGGAGGCCGCCCAGTACTTC. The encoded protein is CASSLVSAEAAQYF.

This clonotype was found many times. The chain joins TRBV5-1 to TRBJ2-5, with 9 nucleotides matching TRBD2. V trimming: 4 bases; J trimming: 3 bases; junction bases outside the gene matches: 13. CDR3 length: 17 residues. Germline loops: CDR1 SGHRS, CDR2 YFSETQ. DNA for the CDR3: TGCGCCAGCAGCGACCGGGACGGACTAGCGATAAAAGAGACCCAGTACTTC. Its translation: CASSDRDGLAIKETQYF.

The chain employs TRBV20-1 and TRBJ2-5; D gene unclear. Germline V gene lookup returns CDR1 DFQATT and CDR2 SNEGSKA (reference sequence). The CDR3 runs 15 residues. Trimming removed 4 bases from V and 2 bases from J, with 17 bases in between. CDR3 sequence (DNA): TGCAGTGCTATGGTATGGGGAAGGTCGCAAGAGACCCAGTACTTC. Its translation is CSAMVWGRSQETQYF.

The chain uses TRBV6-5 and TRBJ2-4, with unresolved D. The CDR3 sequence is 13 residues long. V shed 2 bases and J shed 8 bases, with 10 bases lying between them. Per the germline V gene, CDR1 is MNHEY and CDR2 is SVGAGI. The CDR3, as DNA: TGTGCCAGCAGTTACCTCGGGTGGGACATTCAGTACTTC. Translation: CASSYLGWDIQYF.

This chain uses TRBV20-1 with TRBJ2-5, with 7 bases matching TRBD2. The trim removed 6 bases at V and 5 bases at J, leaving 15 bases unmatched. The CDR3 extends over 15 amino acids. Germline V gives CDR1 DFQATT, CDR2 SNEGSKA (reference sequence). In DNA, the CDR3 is TGCAGTGCCCGATACCGAGGCGGGAGCTGGGAGACCCAGTACTTC. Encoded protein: CSARYRGGSWETQYF.